A selection of T cell receptor beta chains follows, all from one sample in a study of shared clonotypes between healthy human individuals. Repertoires were generated with immunoSEQ multiplex PCR, while TCRdb's copy carries only in-frame clones and drops some. The repertoire includes over 950,000 clones, approximately 80% of them detected once, and approximately 0.95% sits in the top ten. The sample taken for sequencing was memory CD4+ T cells from PBMCs. These receptors were obtained from a man aged 18 to 35 in good health. Some clones in this sample may be carry-over from other donors' samples. Each CDR3 is given with its conserved first and last residue. The D gene is left open where the match is weak. Clone size is shown for a subset of rows, as once, few, many or a class of expanded clone.

length,J,V,D,size,DNA,CDR3
14,TRBJ1-3,TRBV5-1,NA,once,TGCGCCAGCAGCTTGGGGGGGCTTGGAAACACCATATATTTT,CASSLGGLGNTIYF
14,TRBJ2-7,TRBV5-1,NA,NA,TGCGCCAGCAGCTTCGCTAGCGCGACTTCAGAGCAGTACTTC,CASSFASATSEQYF
13,TRBJ2-7,TRBV2,TRBD1,few,TGTGCCAGCAGTGGTGGCAGGGGGTACGAGCAGTACTTC,CASSGGRGYEQYF
11,TRBJ2-1,TRBV30,NA,NA,TGTGCCTGGAGCGAACGTGAGAAGCAGTTCTTC,CAWSEREKQFF
15,TRBJ2-4,TRBV11-2,TRBD2,NA,TGTGCCAGCAGGCCCGTAGCGGGCCGACAGAACATTCAGTACTTC,CASRPVAGRQNIQYF
15,TRBJ2-5,TRBV6-5,TRBD2,NA,TGTGCCAGCAGCCCGACTAGCGGGTCTCCAGAGACCCAGTACTTC,CASSPTSGSPETQYF
14,TRBJ1-1,TRBV19,TRBD1,NA,TGTGCCAGTAGTACGAGGGGGCAGAGCACTGAAGCTTTCTTT,CASSTRGQSTEAFF
14,TRBJ2-5,TRBV7-2,TRBD1,NA,TGTGCCAGCAGCCAAGACAGGGGGCGGGAGACCCAGTACTTC,CASSQDRGRETQYF
16,TRBJ1-1,TRBV5-4,NA,NA,TGTGCCAGCAGCTTGCCCCCAGGGCGTTTGGATACTGAAGCTTTCTTT,CASSLPPGRLDTEAFF
15,TRBJ1-2,TRBV15,TRBD1,once,TGTGCCACCAGCAGGAGGGGACAGGGTACAAGAGGCTACACCTTC,CATSRRGQGTRGYTF
15,TRBJ2-7,TRBV6-5,TRBD1,few,TGTGCCAGCAGCCTTAGACAGGGCCCTTCCTACGAGCAGTACTTC,CASSLRQGPSYEQYF
15,TRBJ2-5,TRBV6-4,NA,NA,TGTGCCAGCAGTGCGCGCGGGGGCGCCCCGGAGACCCAGTACTTC,CASSARGGAPETQYF
14,TRBJ2-7,TRBV11-2,NA,NA,TGTGCCAGCAGCTTACAGCCGGGGGTTATCGAGCAGTACTTC,CASSLQPGVIEQYF
13,TRBJ1-3,TRBV6-6,TRBD1,NA,TGTGCCAGCAAGACAGGGGGGGCGGACACCATATATTTT,CASKTGGADTIYF
15,TRBJ1-1,TRBV5-4,NA,NA,TGTGCCAGCAGCCAAGAGGGGAGTCGGAACACTGAAGCTTTCTTT,CASSQEGSRNTEAFF
14,TRBJ1-6,TRBV30,NA,NA,TGTGCCTGGAGTGGCAGGGGAGCGGATTCACCCCTCCACTTT,CAWSGRGADSPLHF
14,TRBJ2-7,TRBV19,TRBD1,NA,TGTGCCAGTAGTAGCCGGGACAGGGGGCGCGAGCAGTACTTC,CASSSRDRGREQYF
19,TRBJ2-2,TRBV10-2,NA,NA,TGCGCCAGCAGTGACGTAACGGGAGAGGCGAACGGGGACACCGGGGAGCTGTTTTTT,CASSDVTGEANGDTGELFF
13,TRBJ1-5,TRBV2,NA,NA,TGTGCCAGCAGTGTGCTTAGCAATCAGCCCCAGCATTTT,CASSVLSNQPQHF
13,TRBJ1-2,TRBV29-1,TRBD1,NA,TGCAGCGTTGACCCGGACAGGGTCTATGGCTACACCTTC,CSVDPDRVYGYTF
14,TRBJ1-5,TRBV18,NA,NA,TGTGCCAGCTCACAAGGAGGGGGGAACCAGCCCCAGCATTTT,CASSQGGGNQPQHF
14,TRBJ2-7,TRBV5-4,NA,NA,TGTGCCAGCAGCTCGATGCCGGGACCCGTCGAGCAGTACTTC,CASSSMPGPVEQYF
16,TRBJ1-1,TRBV18,NA,NA,TGTGCCAGCTCGCCCCAAACAGGGTACGGGGACACTGAAGCTTTCTTT,CASSPQTGYGDTEAFF